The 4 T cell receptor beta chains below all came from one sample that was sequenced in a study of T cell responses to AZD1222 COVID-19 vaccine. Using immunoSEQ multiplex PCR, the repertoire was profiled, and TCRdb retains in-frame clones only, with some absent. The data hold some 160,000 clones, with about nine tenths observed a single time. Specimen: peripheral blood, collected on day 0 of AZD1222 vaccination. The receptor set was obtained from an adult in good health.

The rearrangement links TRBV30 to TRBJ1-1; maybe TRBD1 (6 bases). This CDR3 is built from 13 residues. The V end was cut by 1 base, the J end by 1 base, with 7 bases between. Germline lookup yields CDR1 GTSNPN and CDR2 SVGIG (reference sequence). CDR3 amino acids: CAWSGQANTEAFF. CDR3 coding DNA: TGTGCCTGGAGTGGACAGGCGAACACTGAAGCTTTCTTT.

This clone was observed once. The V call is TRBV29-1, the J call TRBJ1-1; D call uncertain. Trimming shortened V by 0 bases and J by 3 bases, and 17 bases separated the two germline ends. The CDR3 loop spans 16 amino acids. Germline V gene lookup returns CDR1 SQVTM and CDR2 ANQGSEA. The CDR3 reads CSVEDGRGIQYTEAFF. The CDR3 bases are TGCAGCGTTGAAGATGGCCGTGGAATTCAATACACTGAAGCTTTCTTT.

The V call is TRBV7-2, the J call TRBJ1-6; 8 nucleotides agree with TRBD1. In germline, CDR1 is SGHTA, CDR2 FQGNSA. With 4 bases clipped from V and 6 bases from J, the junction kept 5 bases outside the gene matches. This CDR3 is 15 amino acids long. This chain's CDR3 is CASSWRTGLNSPLHF. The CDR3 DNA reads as TGTGCCAGCAGCTGGAGGACAGGGCTTAATTCACCCCTCCACTTT.

CDR3 coding DNA: TGTGCCAGCAGTTTATCGATTGGTGGCAGGGCGACCTTC. Translation: CASSLSIGGRATF. V usage is TRBV27 and J usage is TRBJ1-2, with a weak D call TRBD1 (5 bases). V was cut by 0 bases and J by 14 bases, with 16 bases left in between. The CDR3 consists of 13 residues. Per the germline V gene, CDR1 is MNHEY and CDR2 is SMNVEV (reference sequence).